This T cell receptor (beta chain) was captured by sequencing in a study of T-cell memory formation after mild COVID-19. Study outcomes and limitations: Chiefly within CM and EM were the contracting CD4+ clones; CD8+ ones were within EMRA. Cross-reactive memory apparently joined, as some responding clones appeared in pre-infection memory. Proof of SARS-CoV-2 specificity was absent for the second-wave clones that crested on day 37. Day 15 to 85 contractors were CD4/CD8 balanced; later expanders leaned CD4+.

To note about this clonotype: Its specificity is unknown.

Germline CDR1 is MNHEY and CDR2 is SMNVEV (reference sequence). CDR3 length: 16 amino acids. The J segment lost 5 bases and the V segment lost 5 bases, leaving 13 bases of the junction unmatched. MiXCR, run by TCRdb on the 5' RACE reads, gives a single entry per CDR3 protein. The profile shows about 400,000 distinct CDR3 sequences, about 20% of them singletons. This sequence was found in a young man who had mild COVID-19 (a few samples of this study predate the infection). Cell type and time point are not known. Sequencing input: PBMCs or a T cell subset sorted from them (not recorded which). The chain employs TRBV27 and TRBJ2-3; 7 bases line up with TRBD2. DNA of the CDR3: TGTGCCAGCAGTCCCGTGCGGGGGATGTATAGAGATACGCAGTATTTT. Its protein product is CASSPVRGMYRDTQYF.